The entry below gives a single T cell receptor (beta chain) sequence along with its context. This sample is drawn from a study of blood T cell repertoires in COVID-19. Per the original methods: The authors estimated nucleated cell counts from reference gene primer amplification. Clones were read by immunoSEQ multiplex PCR, and TCRdb kept only the in-frame ones, dropping some. Clone size and the V and J calls come from that table; the DNA yielded D and trimming. The table lists some 190,000 clones, less than 80% of them singletons, with roughly an eighth in the top ten. The CDR3 covers 19 residues. Per germline, CDR1 SGHTA and CDR2 FQGNSA. Trimming removed 1 base at V and 0 bases at J, with 16 bases between.

Sequencing was carried out using peripheral blood. This clonotype was obtained from a woman between 50 and 59 years old with acute or convalescent COVID-19. V and J are TRBV7-2 and TRBJ1-6, with D perhaps TRBD1 (6 bases). This chain's CDR3 is CASSLVSQGKGSYNSPLHF. CDR3 DNA sequence: TGTGCCAGCAGCTTAGTGTCGCAGGGGAAGGGCTCCTATAATTCACCCCTCCACTTT.